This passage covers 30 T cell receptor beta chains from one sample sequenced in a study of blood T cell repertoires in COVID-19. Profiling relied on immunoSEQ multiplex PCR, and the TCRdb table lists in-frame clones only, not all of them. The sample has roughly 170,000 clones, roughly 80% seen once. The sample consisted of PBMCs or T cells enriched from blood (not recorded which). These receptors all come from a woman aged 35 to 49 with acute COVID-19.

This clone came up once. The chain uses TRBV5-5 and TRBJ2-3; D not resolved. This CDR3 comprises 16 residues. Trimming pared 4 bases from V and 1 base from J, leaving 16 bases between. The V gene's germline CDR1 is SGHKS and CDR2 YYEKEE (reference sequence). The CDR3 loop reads CASSPAPAGGTDTQYF. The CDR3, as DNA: TGTGCCAGCAGCCCCGCGCCGGCAGGCGGCACAGATACGCAGTATTTT. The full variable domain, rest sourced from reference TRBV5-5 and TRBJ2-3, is DAGVTQSPTHLIKTRGQQVTLRCSPISGHKSVSWYQQVLGQGPQFIFQYYEKEERGRGNFPDRFSARQFPNYSSELNVNALLLGDSALYLCASSPAPAGGTDTQYFGPGTRLTVL.

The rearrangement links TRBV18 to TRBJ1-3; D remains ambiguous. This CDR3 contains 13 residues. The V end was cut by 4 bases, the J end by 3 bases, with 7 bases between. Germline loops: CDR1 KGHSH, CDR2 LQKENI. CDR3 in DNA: TGTGCCAGCTCACGGGGAGTTGGAAACACCATATATTTT. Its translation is CASSRGVGNTIYF.

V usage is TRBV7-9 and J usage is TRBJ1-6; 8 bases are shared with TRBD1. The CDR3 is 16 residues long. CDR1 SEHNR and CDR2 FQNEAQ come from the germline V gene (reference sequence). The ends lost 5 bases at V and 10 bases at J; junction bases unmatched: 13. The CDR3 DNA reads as TGTGCCAGCAGCACCTCCACGACAGGGGAACAATCACCCCTCCACTTT. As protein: CASSTSTTGEQSPLHF.

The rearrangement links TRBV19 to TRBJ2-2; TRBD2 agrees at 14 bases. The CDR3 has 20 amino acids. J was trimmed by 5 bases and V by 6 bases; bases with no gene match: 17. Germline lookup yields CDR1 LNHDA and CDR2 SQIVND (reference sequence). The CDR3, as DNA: TGTGCCAGTAGCCCCGGGACTAGCGGGAGCCTGTTTTTCGTGACCGGGGAGCTGTTTTTT. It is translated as CASSPGTSGSLFFVTGELFF.

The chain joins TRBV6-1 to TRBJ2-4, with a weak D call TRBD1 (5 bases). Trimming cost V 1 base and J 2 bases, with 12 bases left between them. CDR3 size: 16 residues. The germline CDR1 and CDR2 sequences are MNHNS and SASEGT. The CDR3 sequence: CASSEEGSGPKNIQYF. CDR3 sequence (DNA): TGTGCCAGCAGTGAAGAAGGTTCAGGGCCCAAAAACATTCAGTACTTC.

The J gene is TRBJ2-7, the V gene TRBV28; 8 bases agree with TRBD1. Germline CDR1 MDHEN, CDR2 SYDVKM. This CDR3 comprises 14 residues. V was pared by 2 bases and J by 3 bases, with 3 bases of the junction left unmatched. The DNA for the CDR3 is TGTGCCAGCAGTTTACCGGGACAGGTCTACGAGCAGTACTTC. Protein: CASSLPGQVYEQYF.

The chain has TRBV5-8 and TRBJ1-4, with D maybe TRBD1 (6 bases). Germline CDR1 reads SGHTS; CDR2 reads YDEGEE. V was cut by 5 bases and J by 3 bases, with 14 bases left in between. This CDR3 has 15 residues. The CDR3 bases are TGTGCCAGCAGTTCCGGACAGTCTGCTAATGAAAAACTGTTTTTT. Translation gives CASSSGQSANEKLFF.

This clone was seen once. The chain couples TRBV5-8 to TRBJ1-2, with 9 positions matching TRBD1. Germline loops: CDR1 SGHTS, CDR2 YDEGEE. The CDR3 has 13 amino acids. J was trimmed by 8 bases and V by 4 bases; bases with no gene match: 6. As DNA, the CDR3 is TGTGCCAGCAGCCGGGACAGGGACGGAGGCTACACCTTC. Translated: CASSRDRDGGYTF.

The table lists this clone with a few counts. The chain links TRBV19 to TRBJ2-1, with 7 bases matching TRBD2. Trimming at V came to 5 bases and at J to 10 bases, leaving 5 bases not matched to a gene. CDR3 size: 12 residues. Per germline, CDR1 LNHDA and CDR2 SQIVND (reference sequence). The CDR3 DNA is TGTGCCAGTAGTCCCCAGCGGGGAGAGCAGTTCTTC. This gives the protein CASSPQRGEQFF.

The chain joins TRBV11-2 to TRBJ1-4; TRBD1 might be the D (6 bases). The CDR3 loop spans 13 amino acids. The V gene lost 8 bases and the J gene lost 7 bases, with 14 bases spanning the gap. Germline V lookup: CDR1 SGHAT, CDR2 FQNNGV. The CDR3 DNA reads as TGTGCCAGCCGAAAAAGGGGGACTGAAAAACTGTTTTTT. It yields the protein CASRKRGTEKLFF.

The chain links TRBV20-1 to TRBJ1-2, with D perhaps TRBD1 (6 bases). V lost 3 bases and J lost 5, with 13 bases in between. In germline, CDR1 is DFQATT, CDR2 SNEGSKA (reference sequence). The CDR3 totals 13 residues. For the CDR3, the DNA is TGCAGTGCTAGTGGAGGGGGGGGTTATGGCTACACCTTC. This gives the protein CSASGGGGYGYTF.

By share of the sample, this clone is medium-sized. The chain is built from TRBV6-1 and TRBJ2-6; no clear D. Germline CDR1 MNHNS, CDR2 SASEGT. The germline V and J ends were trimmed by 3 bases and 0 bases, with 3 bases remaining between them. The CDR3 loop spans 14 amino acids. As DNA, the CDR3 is TGTGCCAGCAGTGACAACTCTGGGGCCAACGTCCTGACTTTC. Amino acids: CASSDNSGANVLTF.

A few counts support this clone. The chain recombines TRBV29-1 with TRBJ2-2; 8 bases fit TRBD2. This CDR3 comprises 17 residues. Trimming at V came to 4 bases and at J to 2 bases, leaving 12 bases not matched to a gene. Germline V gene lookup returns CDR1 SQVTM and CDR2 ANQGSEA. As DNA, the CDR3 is TGCAGCGTTGCGGGGCTAGCGGGCCGGGGAAACACCGGGGAGCTGTTTTTT. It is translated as CSVAGLAGRGNTGELFF.

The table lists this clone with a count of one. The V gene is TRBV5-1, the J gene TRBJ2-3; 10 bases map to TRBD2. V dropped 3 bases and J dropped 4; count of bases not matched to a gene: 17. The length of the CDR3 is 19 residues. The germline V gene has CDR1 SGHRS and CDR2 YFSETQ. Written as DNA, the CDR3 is TGCGCCAGCAGCTCCCTCCCGAGCAAGCGGGAGGGCCGCTCAGATACGCAGTATTTT. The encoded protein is CASSSLPSKREGRSDTQYF.

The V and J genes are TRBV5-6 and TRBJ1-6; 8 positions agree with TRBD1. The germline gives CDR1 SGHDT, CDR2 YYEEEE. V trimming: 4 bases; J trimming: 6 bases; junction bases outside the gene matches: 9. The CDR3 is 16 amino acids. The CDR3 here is CASSRRTGRFNSPLHF. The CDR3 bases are TGTGCCAGCAGCCGCCGGACAGGGCGCTTTAATTCACCCCTCCACTTT.

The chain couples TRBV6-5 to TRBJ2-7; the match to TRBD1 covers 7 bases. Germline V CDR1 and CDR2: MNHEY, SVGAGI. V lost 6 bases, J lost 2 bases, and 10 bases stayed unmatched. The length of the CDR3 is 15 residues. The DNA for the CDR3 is TGTGCCAGCAGACCCGGGACAGTAAGTCCCTACGAGCAGTACTTC. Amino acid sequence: CASRPGTVSPYEQYF.

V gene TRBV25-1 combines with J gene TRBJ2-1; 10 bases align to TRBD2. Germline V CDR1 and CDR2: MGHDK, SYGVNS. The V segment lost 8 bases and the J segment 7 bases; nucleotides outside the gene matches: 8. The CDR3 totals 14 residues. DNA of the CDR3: TGTGCCAGCTCTGCTAGCGGGAGTTTAAATGAGCAGTTCTTC. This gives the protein CASSASGSLNEQFF.

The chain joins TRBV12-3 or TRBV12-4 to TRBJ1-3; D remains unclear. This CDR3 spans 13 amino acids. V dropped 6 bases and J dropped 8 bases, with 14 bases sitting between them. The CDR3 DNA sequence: TGTGCCAGCAGGCGGGATGTCGGGGACACCATATATTTT. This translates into CASRRDVGDTIYF.

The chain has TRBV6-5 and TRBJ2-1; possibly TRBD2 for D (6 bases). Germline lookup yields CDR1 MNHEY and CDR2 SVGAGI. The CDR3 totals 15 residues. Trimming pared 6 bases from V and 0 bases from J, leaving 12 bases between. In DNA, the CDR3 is TGTGCCAGCAGACTCGGAGGGGTCTCCTACAATGAGCAGTTCTTC. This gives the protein CASRLGGVSYNEQFF.

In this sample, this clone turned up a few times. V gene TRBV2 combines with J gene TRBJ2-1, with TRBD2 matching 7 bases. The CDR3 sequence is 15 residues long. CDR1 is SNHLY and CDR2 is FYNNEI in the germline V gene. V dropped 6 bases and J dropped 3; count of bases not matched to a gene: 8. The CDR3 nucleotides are TGTGCCAGCAGCGCCTCTAGCGGAGTCTACAATGAGCAGTTCTTC. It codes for CASSASSGVYNEQFF.

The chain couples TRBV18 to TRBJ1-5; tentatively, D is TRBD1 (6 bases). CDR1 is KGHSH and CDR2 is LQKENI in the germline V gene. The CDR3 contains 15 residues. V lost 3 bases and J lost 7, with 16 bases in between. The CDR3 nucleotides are TGTGCCAGCTCACCCTCGGACAGTCCTTACCAGCCCCAGCATTTT. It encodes CASSPSDSPYQPQHF.

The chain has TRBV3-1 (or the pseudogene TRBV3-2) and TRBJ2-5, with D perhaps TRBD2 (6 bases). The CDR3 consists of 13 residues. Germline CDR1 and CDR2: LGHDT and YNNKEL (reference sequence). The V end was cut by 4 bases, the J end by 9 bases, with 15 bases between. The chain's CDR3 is CASSRSGGAAQYF. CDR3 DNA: TGTGCCAGCAGCCGGTCAGGAGGGGCGGCCCAGTACTTC.

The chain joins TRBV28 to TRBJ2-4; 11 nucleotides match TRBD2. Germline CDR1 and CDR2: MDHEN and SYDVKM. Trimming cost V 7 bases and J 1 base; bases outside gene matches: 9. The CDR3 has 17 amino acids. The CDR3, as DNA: TGTGCCAGCAATGTGCTAGCGGGAGGCGGGGCCAAAAACATTCAGTACTTC. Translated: CASNVLAGGGAKNIQYF. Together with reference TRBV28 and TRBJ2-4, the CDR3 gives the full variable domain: DVKVTQSSRYLVKRTGEKVFLECVQDMDHENMFWYRQDPGLGLRLIYFSYDVKMKEKGDIPEGYSVSREKKERFSLILESASTNQTSMYLCASNVLAGGGAKNIQYFGAGTRLSVL.

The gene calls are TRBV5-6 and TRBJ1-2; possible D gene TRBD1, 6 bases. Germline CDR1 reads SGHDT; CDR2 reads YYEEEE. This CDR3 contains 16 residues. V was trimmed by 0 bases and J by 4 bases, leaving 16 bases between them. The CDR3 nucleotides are TGTGCCAGCAGCTTGGCTCGTCAGGGGAGTCCCTATGGCTACACCTTC. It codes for CASSLARQGSPYGYTF.

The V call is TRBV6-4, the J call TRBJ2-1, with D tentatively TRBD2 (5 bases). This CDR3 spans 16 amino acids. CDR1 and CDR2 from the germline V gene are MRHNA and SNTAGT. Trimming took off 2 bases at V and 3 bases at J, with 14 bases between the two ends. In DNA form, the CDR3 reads TGTGCCAGCAGTGACAGTTCCGCGGGCGACTACAATGAGCAGTTCTTC. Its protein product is CASSDSSAGDYNEQFF.

CDR3 sequence: CASSSRIQGVYGYTF. The CDR3 DNA follows: TGTGCCAGCAGCTCGAGGATACAGGGGGTATATGGCTACACCTTC. The chain uses TRBV5-4 and TRBJ1-2, with 8 nucleotides matching TRBD1. J gave up 5 bases and V 3 bases, and 9 bases lay outside the gene matches. Germline lookup yields CDR1 SGHNT and CDR2 YYREEE (reference sequence). This CDR3 spans 15 amino acids. Variable domain in full (rest from reference TRBV5-4 and TRBJ1-2): ETGVTQSPTHLIKTRGQQVTLRCSSQSGHNTVSWYQQALGQGPQFIFQYYREEENGRGNFPPRFSGLQFPNYSSELNVNALELDDSALYLCASSSRIQGVYGYTFGSGTRLTVV.

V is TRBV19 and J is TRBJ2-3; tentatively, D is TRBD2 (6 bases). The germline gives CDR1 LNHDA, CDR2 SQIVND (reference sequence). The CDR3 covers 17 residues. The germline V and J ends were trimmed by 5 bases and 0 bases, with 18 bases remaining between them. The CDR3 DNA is TGTGCCAGTAGTGCCAAAACGTCCGGGACTAGCACAGATACGCAGTATTTT. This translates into CASSAKTSGTSTDTQYF.

As DNA, the CDR3 is TGTGCCAGCAGTGTACGGCGGGGGGGGGATACGCAGTATTTT. Encoded protein: CASSVRRGGDTQYF. The V gene is TRBV27, the J gene TRBJ2-3; 9 positions agree with TRBD2. Per germline, CDR1 MNHEY and CDR2 SMNVEV (reference sequence). The V and J ends lost 5 bases and 6 bases, in that order; junction bases with no gene match: 6. CDR3 length: 14 residues.

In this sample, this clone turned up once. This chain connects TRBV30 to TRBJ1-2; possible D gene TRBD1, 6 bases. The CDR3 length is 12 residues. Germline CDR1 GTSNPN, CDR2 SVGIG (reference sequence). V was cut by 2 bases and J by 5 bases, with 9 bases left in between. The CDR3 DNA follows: TGTGCCTGGAGTCAGGGGCGGTATGGCTACACCTTC. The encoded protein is CAWSQGRYGYTF.

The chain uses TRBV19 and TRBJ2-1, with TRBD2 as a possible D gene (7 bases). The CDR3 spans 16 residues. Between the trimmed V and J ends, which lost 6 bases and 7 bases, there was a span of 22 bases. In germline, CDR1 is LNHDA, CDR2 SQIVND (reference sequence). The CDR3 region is CASSPRGREGRNEQFF. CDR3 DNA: TGTGCCAGTAGCCCAAGGGGGAGGGAGGGTCGGAATGAGCAGTTCTTC.